A single sample gave rise to the 17 T cell receptor beta chains below, sequenced in a study of blood T cell repertoires in COVID-19. Some clones are missing from TCRdb's copy, which holds only in-frame ones; the method was immunoSEQ multiplex PCR. The table includes more than 45,000 clones, about 89% detected once. The sample taken for sequencing was peripheral blood. The receptors originated from a man aged 60-69 years with active or convalescent COVID-19.

This clone showed up just a few times. V usage is TRBV27 and J usage is TRBJ2-7, with 8 bases lining up with TRBD2. Germline lookup yields CDR1 MNHEY and CDR2 SMNVEV (reference sequence). V lost 10 bases, J lost 5 bases, and 16 bases stayed unmatched. This CDR3 spans 15 amino acids. DNA for the CDR3: TGTGCCACCAGGAGCGGGGGATCGACGACGAACGAGCAGTACTTC. Protein: CATRSGGSTTNEQYF.

This rearrangement joins TRBV3-1 (or the pseudogene TRBV3-2) to TRBJ2-5; D is possibly TRBD2 (6 bases). In germline, CDR1 is LGHDT, CDR2 YNNKEL (reference sequence). V was trimmed by 2 bases and J by 3 bases, leaving 7 bases between them. The CDR3 is made up of 13 amino acids. In DNA, the CDR3 is TGTGCCAGCAGCCAAACGGGGGAAGAGACCCAGTACTTC. Its protein is CASSQTGEETQYF.

In its sample, this clone was seen a few times. The rearrangement joins TRBV5-1 to TRBJ1-1, with TRBD1 matching 7 bases. The CDR3 has 13 residues. CDR1 is SGHRS and CDR2 is YFSETQ in the germline V gene. V lost 4 bases and J lost 4; bases outside the gene matches: 4. The CDR3 here is CASSAQGSTEAFF. Written as DNA, the CDR3 is TGCGCCAGCAGCGCACAGGGGAGCACTGAAGCTTTCTTT.

The genes are TRBV2 and TRBJ1-1; perhaps TRBD1 as D (5 bases). The CDR3 is 13 residues long. Per germline, CDR1 SNHLY and CDR2 FYNNEI. V was trimmed by 8 bases and J by 2 bases, leaving 12 bases between them. The CDR3 DNA sequence: TGTGCCAGCGAACAGGAAACAAACACTGAAGCTTTCTTT. Translation: CASEQETNTEAFF. Full variable domain (rest looked up from reference TRBV2 and TRBJ1-1): EPEVTQTPSHQVTQMGQEVILRCVPISNHLYFYWYRQILGQKVEFLVSFYNNEISEKSEIFDDQFSVERPDGSNFTLKIRSTKLEDSAMYFCASEQETNTEAFFGQGTRLTVV.

V is TRBV15 and J is TRBJ2-5; 8 nucleotides match TRBD2. The trim removed 3 bases at V and 1 base at J, leaving 7 bases unmatched. Germline CDR1 is LNHNV and CDR2 is YYDKDF (reference sequence). The CDR3 runs 16 residues. CDR3 sequence reads: CATSRAGRGVQETQYF. CDR3 nucleotide sequence: TGTGCCACCAGCAGGGCGGGGCGGGGGGTCCAAGAGACCCAGTACTTC.

V is TRBV2 and J is TRBJ1-6; no clear D. The CDR3 has 14 amino acids. Trimming took 6 bases from V and 9 from J, leaving 15 bases between them. CDR1 and CDR2 (germline): SNHLY, FYNNEI. The CDR3 here is CASSAQRGSSPLHF. DNA for the CDR3: TGTGCCAGCAGCGCGCAGCGGGGAAGTTCACCCCTCCACTTT.

The rearrangement joins TRBV6-5 to TRBJ1-1; D perhaps matches TRBD1 (6 bases). CDR1 is MNHEY and CDR2 is SVGAGI in the germline V gene. The CDR3 totals 14 residues. The V end was cut by 7 bases, the J end by 5 bases, with 17 bases between. The CDR3 bases are TGTGCCAGCACGGAGGGGGGGAGGAGGACTGAAGCTTTCTTT. Translated, it gives CASTEGGRRTEAFF.

In its sample, this clone was seen once. This chain uses TRBV18 with TRBJ1-2; no firm D call. The CDR3 has 17 residues. V lost 0 bases, J lost 6 bases, and 20 bases lay in between. Looked up from germline, CDR1 is KGHSH and CDR2 is LQKENI. The CDR3 DNA is TGTGCCAGCTCACCACCGATACTAGGAGGTGACGCGGATGGCTACACCTTC. This codes for CASSPPILGGDADGYTF.

V usage is TRBV30 and J usage is TRBJ2-6, with D possibly matching TRBD2 (6 bases). The length of the CDR3 is 16 residues. Germline assignment: CDR1 GTSNPN and CDR2 SVGIG (reference sequence). Trimming left V 4 bases short and J 0 bases short, with 13 bases between. CDR3 sequence (DNA): TGTGCCTGGATCGGGGACGGGAGCTCTGGGGCCAACGTCCTGACTTTC. Its translation is CAWIGDGSSGANVLTF.

The chain's CDR3 is CASRPYSVRQDNSPLHF. The CDR3 coding sequence is TGCGCCAGCAGACCCTATTCCGTCCGACAGGATAATTCACCCCTCCACTTT. The V gene is TRBV5-1, the J gene TRBJ1-6; D might be TRBD1 (6 bases). Trimming took off 5 bases at V and 5 bases at J, with 20 bases between the two ends. Germline V gene data show CDR1 as SGHRS and CDR2 as YFSETQ. This CDR3 contains 17 residues.

The genes are TRBV6-5 and TRBJ1-2; 9 nucleotides line up with TRBD1. V shed 6 bases and J 0 bases; nucleotides not matched to a gene: 5. This CDR3 has 15 amino acids. CDR1 MNHEY and CDR2 SVGAGI come from the germline V gene. In nucleotides, the CDR3 is TGTGCCAGCAGGATACAGGGGGCCTCTAACTATGGCTACACCTTC. It is translated as CASRIQGASNYGYTF.

V usage is TRBV29-1 and J usage is TRBJ1-1, with no clear D. Germline assignment: CDR1 SQVTM and CDR2 ANQGSEA. V lost 1 base, J lost 3 bases, and 9 bases lay in between. The length of the CDR3 is 13 residues. As DNA, the CDR3 is TGCAGCGTTGAAGGGCGGCTGGACACTGAAGCTTTCTTT. Amino acid sequence: CSVEGRLDTEAFF.

This clone was seen a handful of times. This rearrangement joins TRBV2 to TRBJ2-7; D uncertain. The V and J ends lost 7 bases and 5 bases respectively, with 12 bases between them. The CDR3 loop spans 12 amino acids. In germline, CDR1 is SNHLY, CDR2 FYNNEI. CDR3 sequence: CASTEAPDEQYF. DNA of the CDR3: TGTGCCAGCACAGAGGCCCCAGACGAGCAGTACTTC.

The chain joins TRBV21-1 to TRBJ2-1; the table's D call of TRBD2 was not tested on the DNA. TRBV21-1 is reported as a pseudogene. The CDR3 sequence is 16 residues long. Written as DNA, the CDR3 is TGTGCCAGCAGCAAAGTTGGTAGAAACCCCGCGAATGAGCAGTTCTTC. Translated: CASSKVGRNPANEQFF.

V and J are TRBV5-5 and TRBJ2-3; D is perhaps TRBD2 (6 bases). This CDR3 is built from 15 residues. V gave up 4 bases and J gave up 0 bases, with 12 bases separating them. The germline V gene has CDR1 SGHKS and CDR2 YYEKEE (reference sequence). CDR3 DNA: TGTGCCAGCAGCCGGACCGGGAGTAGCACAGATACGCAGTATTTT. Its translation is CASSRTGSSTDTQYF.

This clone was seen more than once but under ten times. The J gene is TRBJ1-3, the V gene TRBV4-2, with TRBD1 matching over 8 bases. CDR1 is LGHNA and CDR2 is YNFKEQ in the germline V gene. The CDR3 length is 15 residues. The J segment lost 2 bases and the V segment lost 0 bases, leaving 0 bases of the junction unmatched. The DNA for the CDR3 is TGTGCCAGCAGCCAAGACAGGGGGCCTGGAAACACCATATATTTT. It encodes CASSQDRGPGNTIYF.

This clone appeared once. The rearrangement joins TRBV5-1 to TRBJ1-4; D gene uncertain. Germline CDR1 is SGHRS and CDR2 is YFSETQ. The CDR3 is 15 residues long. Deletions cut 1 base from V and 7 bases from J, with 14 bases between. The CDR3 nucleotides are TGCGCCAGCAGCTTGATGTCAGCGACGAGTGAAAAACTGTTTTTT. This sequence encodes CASSLMSATSEKLFF.